These 27 T cell receptor beta chains came from one sample sequenced in a study of shared clonotypes between healthy human individuals. Data came from immunoSEQ multiplex PCR; TCRdb stores just in-frame clones and leaves some out. The table records about 680,000 clones, 73% of them present only once. The sequenced sample was memory CD4+ T cells sorted from blood. Specified subset: CD45RA-negative fraction. The receptors shown here come from a woman younger than 45 in good health.

The V call is TRBV5-1, the J call TRBJ2-3, with TRBD2 matching over 11 bases. The CDR3 length is 18 residues. V was clipped by 0 bases and J by 6 bases; unmatched bases: 12. In germline, CDR1 is SGHRS, CDR2 YFSETQ. CDR3 region: CASSLAILIAGGSDTQYF. CDR3 bases: TGCGCCAGCAGCTTGGCCATTTTGATAGCGGGAGGGAGTGATACGCAGTATTTT.

The chain joins TRBV7-9 to TRBJ1-3, with 8 bases lining up with TRBD1. CDR1 is SEHNR and CDR2 is FQNEAQ in the germline V gene (reference sequence). The length of the CDR3 is 14 residues. The J segment lost 6 bases and the V segment lost 6 bases, leaving 7 bases of the junction unmatched. CDR3 in amino acids: CASSRTGGENTIYF. The CDR3 DNA reads as TGTGCCAGCAGTCGTACAGGGGGAGAAAACACCATATATTTT.

This clone was picked up many times. This rearrangement joins TRBV28 to TRBJ2-7, with D hard to call. Germline assignment: CDR1 MDHEN and CDR2 SYDVKM. The CDR3 consists of 12 residues. V lost 5 bases and J 5 bases, leaving 10 bases between the germline ends. CDR3 residues: CASSHSIDEQYF. The CDR3 bases are TGTGCCAGCAGTCACTCTATAGACGAGCAGTACTTC. Using reference TRBV28 and TRBJ2-7 for the parts outside the CDR3, the full variable domain is DVKVTQSSRYLVKRTGEKVFLECVQDMDHENMFWYRQDPGLGLRLIYFSYDVKMKEKGDIPEGYSVSREKKERFSLILESASTNQTSMYLCASSHSIDEQYFGPGTRLTVT.

This chain joins TRBV19 and TRBJ2-3, with 7 bases aligning to TRBD1. Per germline, CDR1 LNHDA and CDR2 SQIVND (reference sequence). The CDR3 runs to 14 residues. The junction had 3 bases not matched to a gene; V was cut back by 2 bases and J by 4 bases. The CDR3 nucleotides read TGTGCCAGTAGTATAAGGCAGGGGGCAGATACGCAGTATTTT. Residues: CASSIRQGADTQYF. Based on the CDR3 plus reference TRBV19 and TRBJ2-3, the full variable domain is DGGITQSPKYLFRKEGQNVTLSCEQNLNHDAMYWYRQDPGQGLRLIYYSQIVNDFQKGDIAEGYSVSREKKESFPLTVTSAQKNPTAFYLCASSIRQGADTQYFGPGTRLTVL.

The rearrangement links TRBV19 to TRBJ2-2; D is undetermined. Germline values: CDR1 LNHDA, CDR2 SQIVND (reference sequence). The germline V and J ends were trimmed by 0 bases and 7 bases, with 15 bases remaining between them. This CDR3 is built from 16 residues. In DNA, the CDR3 is TGTGCCAGTAGTATAGATGTGGCTCACGCCAGCGGGGAGCTGTTTTTT. This codes for CASSIDVAHASGELFF.

This clone was counted only a few times. This chain links TRBV5-6 with TRBJ2-5; TRBD2 might be the D (6 bases). Trimming shortened V by 4 bases and J by 5 bases, and 21 bases separated the two germline ends. The CDR3 has 16 amino acids. Germline-derived CDR1 and CDR2 are SGHDT and YYEEEE. The CDR3 reads CASSSPRERAGETQYF. CDR3 nucleotides: TGTGCCAGCAGCAGCCCCCGGGAGAGGGCGGGGGAGACCCAGTACTTC.

The CDR3 spells CASSAGSTVHTEAFF. The CDR3, as DNA: TGTGCCAGCAGCGCCGGTTCGACGGTCCACACTGAAGCTTTCTTT. The genes are TRBV7-3 and TRBJ1-1; no clear D gene. Per the germline V gene, CDR1 is SGHTA and CDR2 is FQGTGA. Trimming removed 5 bases from V and 3 bases from J, with 16 bases in between. This CDR3 region has 15 residues.

This sequence joins TRBV5-1 and TRBJ2-7; D possibly corresponds to TRBD1 (6 bases). Germline CDR1 SGHRS, CDR2 YFSETQ. The CDR3 has 14 residues. V was trimmed by 2 bases and J by 5 bases, leaving 14 bases between them. The CDR3 protein is CASSLQGLYNEQYF. For the CDR3, the DNA is TGCGCCAGCAGCTTACAGGGTTTGTATAACGAGCAGTACTTC.

The chain recombines TRBV10-3 with TRBJ1-1; D is unresolved. Deletions cut 4 bases from V and 1 base from J, with 4 bases between. Per the germline V gene, CDR1 is ENHRY and CDR2 is SYGVKD. This CDR3 spans 12 amino acids. The CDR3 loop is CAISGTNTEAFF. For the CDR3, the DNA is TGTGCCATCAGTGGCACGAACACTGAAGCTTTCTTT.

The chain has TRBV6-5 and TRBJ2-2; TRBD1 might be the D (6 bases). The CDR3 runs 15 residues. CDR1 MNHEY and CDR2 SVGAGI come from the germline V gene. Trimming took off 6 bases at V and 0 bases at J, with 11 bases between the two ends. The CDR3, as DNA: TGTGCCAGCAGCCGCTGGACAGCGAACACCGGGGAGCTGTTTTTT. This sequence encodes CASSRWTANTGELFF.

This rearrangement joins TRBV28 to TRBJ1-1; 9 bases match TRBD1. Germline CDR1 is MDHEN and CDR2 is SYDVKM. The CDR3 length is 16 residues. With 7 bases clipped from V and 1 base from J, the junction kept 10 bases outside the gene matches. The CDR3 bases are TGTGCCAGCAATTCCCCGGGACAGGGACGGAACACTGAAGCTTTCTTT. Its translation: CASNSPGQGRNTEAFF.

CDR3 amino acids: CASSLRGGTEAFF. The CDR3 nucleotides are TGTGCCAGCAGCTTAAGGGGGGGAACTGAAGCTTTCTTT. The rearrangement uses TRBV11-2 and TRBJ1-1; possible D gene TRBD1, 6 bases. This CDR3 has 13 amino acids. The germline V gene has CDR1 SGHAT and CDR2 FQNNGV. Trimming cost V 2 bases and J 5 bases, with 9 bases left between them.

The chain has TRBV18 and TRBJ2-1; 9 bases are shared with TRBD2. The CDR3 is made up of 15 amino acids. Germline V gives CDR1 KGHSH, CDR2 LQKENI. V was pared by 6 bases and J by 2 bases, with 5 bases of the junction left unmatched. CDR3 DNA sequence: TGTGCCAGCTCGGTAGCGGGGGAACCCTACAATGAGCAGTTCTTC. This sequence encodes CASSVAGEPYNEQFF.

This chain connects TRBV30 to TRBJ1-1; no clear D. The CDR3 is made up of 11 amino acids. Per germline, CDR1 GTSNPN and CDR2 SVGIG (reference sequence). V shed 0 bases and J shed 11 bases, with 10 bases lying between them. CDR3 sequence (DNA): TGTGCCTGGAGTGTTGGGGTTGGGGCTTTCTTT. Translated: CAWSVGVGAFF.

This chain joins TRBV30 and TRBJ1-5, with a possible D match to TRBD1 (5 bases). Trimming cost V 0 bases and J 7 bases, with 16 bases left between them. The CDR3 is made up of 15 amino acids. Germline-derived CDR1 and CDR2 are GTSNPN and SVGIG (reference sequence). This chain's CDR3 is CAWSVGWGGGQPQHF. CDR3 coding DNA: TGTGCCTGGAGTGTGGGCTGGGGGGGAGGACAGCCCCAGCATTTT.

This chain links TRBV19 with TRBJ1-2; D gene ambiguous. This CDR3 is 14 amino acids long. V dropped 6 bases and J dropped 7 bases, with 18 bases sitting between them. Germline-derived CDR1 and CDR2 are LNHDA and SQIVND (reference sequence). This CDR3 is CASRGVGSTPGYTF. CDR3 DNA sequence: TGTGCCAGTAGAGGAGTAGGGTCCACCCCTGGCTACACCTTC.

This chain joins TRBV5-1 and TRBJ1-1, with D tentatively TRBD1 (5 bases). The V and J ends lost 5 bases and 2 bases respectively, with 10 bases between them. CDR1 SGHRS and CDR2 YFSETQ come from the germline V gene. This CDR3 is built from 13 residues. In DNA form, the CDR3 reads TGCGCCAGCAGATTCGACAGAAACACTGAAGCTTTCTTT. This sequence encodes CASRFDRNTEAFF. The entire variable domain, with the rest obtained from reference TRBV5-1 and TRBJ1-1, is as follows: KAGVTQTPRYLIKTRGQQVTLSCSPISGHRSVSWYQQTPGQGLQFLFEYFSETQRNKGNFPGRFSGRQFSNSRSEMNVSTLELGDSALYLCASRFDRNTEAFFGQGTRLTVV.

This sequence joins TRBV11-2 and TRBJ2-7; TRBD2 matches 9 bases. The CDR3 runs to 15 residues. The trim removed 5 bases at V and 4 bases at J, leaving 9 bases unmatched. Germline V gives CDR1 SGHAT, CDR2 FQNNGV. CDR3 sequence reads: CASSQDPAGGYEQYF. CDR3 nucleotide sequence: TGTGCCAGCAGCCAAGATCCAGCGGGAGGATACGAGCAGTACTTC.

This clone was recorded at least ten times. This sample also contains other DNA sequences that code for the same CDR3. The V and J genes are TRBV5-6 and TRBJ2-7; D is uncertain. Germline CDR1 and CDR2: SGHDT and YYEEEE. Trimming removed 4 bases at V and 3 bases at J, with 5 bases between. The CDR3 has 11 amino acids. The CDR3 bases are TGTGCCAGCAGCCTCAACTACGAGCAGTACTTC. This gives the protein CASSLNYEQYF.

This clone came up once. The chain recombines TRBV25-1 with TRBJ2-1; 9 bases fit TRBD2. The V segment lost 4 bases and the J segment 4 bases; nucleotides outside the gene matches: 8. The CDR3 is made up of 16 amino acids. Germline V gene sequence: CDR1 MGHDK, CDR2 SYGVNS. This CDR3 reads CASSATTSGAYNEQFF. The CDR3 DNA sequence: TGTGCCAGCAGTGCGACGACTAGCGGAGCTTACAATGAGCAGTTCTTC.

The chain recombines TRBV2 with TRBJ1-2; 11 nucleotides match TRBD1. V shed 6 bases, J shed 4 bases, and the junction held 13 bases outside the gene matches. CDR1 and CDR2 (germline): SNHLY, FYNNEI. The CDR3 is 17 residues long. CDR3 in amino acids: CASRDRGRLSPRYGYTF. DNA for the CDR3: TGTGCCAGCAGGGACAGGGGGCGCTTATCCCCACGCTATGGCTACACCTTC.

V is TRBV2 and J is TRBJ2-3, with 8 bases aligning to TRBD2. Trimming took 7 bases from V and 2 from J; bases not matched to a gene: 11. Germline CDR1 and CDR2: SNHLY and FYNNEI. This CDR3 spans 16 amino acids. DNA for the CDR3: TGTGCCAGCAACCGTTTAACTAGCGGAATCACAGATACGCAGTATTTT. Its translation is CASNRLTSGITDTQYF. The variable domain in full, with the rest retrieved from reference TRBV2 and TRBJ2-3, is EPEVTQTPSHQVTQMGQEVILRCVPISNHLYFYWYRQILGQKVEFLVSFYNNEISEKSEIFDDQFSVERPDGSNFTLKIRSTKLEDSAMYFCASNRLTSGITDTQYFGPGTRLTVL.

This sequence joins TRBV28 and TRBJ2-2, with 9 bases that match TRBD1. The CDR3 has 15 amino acids. Per the germline V gene, CDR1 is MDHEN and CDR2 is SYDVKM. V was clipped by 5 bases and J by 2 bases; unmatched bases: 3. The CDR3 loop is CASSLQGANTGELFF. In nucleotides, the CDR3 is TGTGCCAGCAGTCTACAGGGGGCTAACACCGGGGAGCTGTTTTTT.

The rearrangement uses TRBV4-1 and TRBJ2-2; 11 bases are a match to TRBD2. The CDR3 runs to 17 residues. Germline assignment: CDR1 MGHRA and CDR2 YSYEKL. The J segment lost 1 base and the V segment lost 2 bases, leaving 3 bases of the junction unmatched. As DNA, the CDR3 is TGCGCCAGCAGCCAAACGGGGACTAGCGGGAACACCGGGGAGCTGTTTTTT. Encoded protein: CASSQTGTSGNTGELFF.

CDR3 region: CASSGQGAGGYEQYF. In DNA form, the CDR3 reads TGTGCCAGCAGCGGGCAGGGGGCTGGGGGTTACGAGCAGTACTTC. The chain joins TRBV4-2 to TRBJ2-7, with 8 bases that match TRBD1. CDR3 length: 15 residues. In germline, CDR1 is LGHNA, CDR2 YNFKEQ. The V gene end was trimmed by 5 bases and the J gene end by 4 bases; junction bases not matched to a gene: 10.

The V call is TRBV5-1, the J call TRBJ2-7; possible D gene TRBD2, 5 bases. Per germline, CDR1 SGHRS and CDR2 YFSETQ. Trimming took off 7 bases at V and 2 bases at J, with 19 bases between the two ends. The CDR3 sequence is 15 residues long. The CDR3 region is CASQTTYSATYEQYF. The DNA of the CDR3 is TGCGCCAGCCAAACGACTTATAGCGCAACCTACGAGCAGTACTTC.

The CDR3 is CASSELSSGSNTIYF. DNA of the CDR3: TGCGCCAGCAGTGAGCTGTCGTCTGGATCGAACACCATATATTTT. V is TRBV10-1 and J is TRBJ1-3, with D unresolved. In germline, CDR1 is WNHNN, CDR2 SYGVQD (reference sequence). V was shortened by 2 bases and J by 7 bases, with 15 bases between the two germline ends. This CDR3 is built from 15 residues.